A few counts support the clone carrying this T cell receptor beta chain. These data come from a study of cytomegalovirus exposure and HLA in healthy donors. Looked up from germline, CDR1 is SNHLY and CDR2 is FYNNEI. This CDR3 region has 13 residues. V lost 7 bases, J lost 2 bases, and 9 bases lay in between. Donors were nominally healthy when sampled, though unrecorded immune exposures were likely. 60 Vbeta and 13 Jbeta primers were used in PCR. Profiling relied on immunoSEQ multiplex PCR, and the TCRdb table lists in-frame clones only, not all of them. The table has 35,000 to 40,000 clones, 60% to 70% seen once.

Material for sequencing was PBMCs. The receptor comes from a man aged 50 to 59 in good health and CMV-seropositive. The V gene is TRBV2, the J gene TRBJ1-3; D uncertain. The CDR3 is CASTRTAGNTIYF. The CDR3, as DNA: TGTGCCAGCACCCGGACTGCTGGAAACACCATATATTTT.